Following are 7 T cell receptor beta chains from one sample sequenced in a study of molecular identifiers for immune sequencing clone quantification. TCRdb reanalysed the PCR reads using MiXCR and keeps one entry per CDR3 protein. This table holds approximately 550,000 distinct CDR3 sequences, around 23% found once. The specimen was naive CD8+ T cells from blood, with Jurkat cell RNA spiked in. The subset was: FACS-sorted CD8+CD4-CCR7+CD45RA+ naive T cells. The origin of the receptors is a human donor in good health. Some libraries in this study had Jurkat cell RNA spiked in.

Worth noting for this clonotype: The junction shows a germline mismatch at one end, possibly a read error. The chain has TRBV5-6 and TRBJ2-3; 9 bases map to TRBD1. This CDR3 spans 16 amino acids. CDR1 is SGHDT and CDR2 is YYEEEE in the germline V gene. Written as DNA, the CDR3 is TGTGTCAGCAGCTGGGCGACAGGGGGAAGCACAGATACGCAGTATTTT. This translates into CVSSWATGGSTDTQYF. Filled out from reference TRBV5-6 and TRBJ2-3, the complete variable domain reads DAGVTQSPTHLIKTRGQQVTLRCSPKSGHDTVSWYQQALGQGPQFIFQYYEEEERQRGNFPDRFSGHQFPNYSSELNVNALLLGDSALYLCVSSWATGGSTDTQYFGPGTRLTVL.

A note on this clonotype: One base away lies a much larger clone, so this may be a sequencing read error. The V call is TRBV12-3 or TRBV12-4, the J call TRBJ2-5; D is uncertain. V dropped 5 bases and J dropped 5 bases, with 6 bases sitting between them. The CDR3 spans 11 residues. CDR3 in DNA: TGTGCCAGCAGTATTGTGGAGACCCAGTACTTC. Its protein is CASSIVETQYF.

The rearrangement links TRBV19 to TRBJ1-1; the D gene is possibly TRBD1 (6 bases). This CDR3 is built from 14 residues. The germline V gene encodes CDR1 LNHDA and CDR2 SQIVND (reference sequence). Trimming removed 4 bases at V and 5 bases at J, with 14 bases between. The CDR3: CASSTSTGWTEAFF. DNA of the CDR3: TGTGCCAGTAGTACCTCCACAGGGTGGACTGAAGCTTTCTTT.

The rearrangement uses TRBV7-9 and TRBJ1-3; no definite D call. Germline lookup yields CDR1 SEHNR and CDR2 FQNEAQ (reference sequence). V was cut by 1 base and J by 1 base, with 5 bases left in between. There are 14 residues in the CDR3. CDR3 DNA: TGTGCCAGCAGCTTAGAGGGTTCTGGAAACACCATATATTTT. It codes for CASSLEGSGNTIYF.

This clonotype appeared a few times. The rearrangement joins TRBV6-5 to TRBJ2-1, with 8 bases identical to TRBD2. The CDR3 is 18 amino acids. The trim removed 2 bases at V and 5 bases at J, leaving 14 bases unmatched. Looked up from germline, CDR1 is MNHEY and CDR2 is SVGAGI. The CDR3: CASSYDLSGSSRDNEQFF. The DNA of the CDR3 is TGTGCCAGCAGTTACGACTTAAGCGGGAGCAGCAGGGACAATGAGCAGTTCTTC.

This clonotype was counted between two and nine times. V usage is TRBV12-3 or TRBV12-4 and J usage is TRBJ1-2; 7 bases are shared with TRBD1. CDR3 length: 15 residues. V lost 7 bases to trimming and J lost 4 bases; unmatched junction nucleotides: 12. The CDR3 sequence is CASTHSDRLLYGYTF. The CDR3 DNA is TGTGCCAGCACACATTCGGACAGGCTCCTCTATGGCTACACCTTC.

About this clonotype itself: Possible read error: a much larger clone is one base away. The chain recombines TRBV14 with TRBJ2-3; no reliable D call. Near its end, the DNA agrees better with TRBJ1-5, so the J call may be wrong. Germline V gene lookup returns CDR1 SGHDN and CDR2 FVKESK. The CDR3 is made up of 15 amino acids. The CDR3 region is CASSQLRESTDTQHF. The CDR3 DNA sequence: TGTGCCAGCAGCCAATTACGGGAGAGCACAGATACGCAGCATTTT.